The TCR beta chain under discussion was sequenced for a study of blood T cells in healthy people across ages. Notes on the study in general: In long-lived donors, naive CD4+ cell counts and diversity exceeded those of aged donors. CMV status of donors was not determined, possibly confounding expanded clonotype changes.

This CDR3 region has 13 residues. In germline, CDR1 is SGHDT, CDR2 YYEEEE. V was clipped by 2 bases and J by 10 bases, with 16 bases between them. In the case of this clonotype: What it recognizes is unknown.

Sample-barcoded 5' priming and a J-beta primer mix drove a second PCR of about 6 to 12 cycles. A template-switch adaptor with 12 random nucleotides tagged each cDNA molecule. TCRdb called the 5' RACE reads again in MiXCR, with one record for every CDR3 protein. The table includes some 1.5 million distinct CDR3 sequences, approximately 30% detected once. This TCR was sampled from a woman younger than 45 in good health. The V and J genes are TRBV5-6 and TRBJ2-7, with D perhaps matching TRBD1 (6 bases). The sequenced material came from blood. The CDR3: CASSFTGRPTQYF. The CDR3 nucleotides are TGTGCCAGCAGCTTCACAGGGCGGCCCACCCAGTACTTC.